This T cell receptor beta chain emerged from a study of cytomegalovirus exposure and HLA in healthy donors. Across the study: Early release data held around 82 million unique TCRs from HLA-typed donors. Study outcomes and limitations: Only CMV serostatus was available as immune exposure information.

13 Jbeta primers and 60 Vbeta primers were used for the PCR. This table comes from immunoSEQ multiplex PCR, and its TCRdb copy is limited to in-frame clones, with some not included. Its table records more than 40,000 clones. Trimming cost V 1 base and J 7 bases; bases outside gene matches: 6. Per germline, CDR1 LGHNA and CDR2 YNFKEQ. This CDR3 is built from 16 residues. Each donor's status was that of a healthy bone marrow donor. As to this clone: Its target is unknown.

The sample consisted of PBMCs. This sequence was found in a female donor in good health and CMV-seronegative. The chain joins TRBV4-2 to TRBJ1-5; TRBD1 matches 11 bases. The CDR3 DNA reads TGTGCCAGCAGCCAAGCTCGGACAGGGGGCGGACAGCCCCAGCATTTT. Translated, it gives CASSQARTGGGQPQHF.